This T cell receptor beta chain was found in a study of T cell changes during pregnancy in multiple sclerosis. Trimming cost V 5 bases and J 7 bases; bases outside gene matches: 10. CDR3 length: 15 amino acids. Germline values: CDR1 SGHAT, CDR2 FQNNGV. Clones were sequenced by immunoSEQ multiplex PCR, and TCRdb holds only the in-frame ones, with some missing. The sample includes around 30,000 clones, more than 70% seen only once; the top ten take around 5%. The sequencing used CD8+ T cells from peripheral blood mononuclear cells, collected in the first trimester of pregnancy. The sequence derives from a female donor with multiple sclerosis, enrolled in a pregnancy study. The V and J genes are TRBV11-2 and TRBJ2-1, with TRBD1 matching 8 bases. CDR3 protein: CASSPLLQGDNEQFF. CDR3 in DNA: TGTGCCAGCAGCCCGCTCCTACAGGGGGATAATGAGCAGTTCTTC.